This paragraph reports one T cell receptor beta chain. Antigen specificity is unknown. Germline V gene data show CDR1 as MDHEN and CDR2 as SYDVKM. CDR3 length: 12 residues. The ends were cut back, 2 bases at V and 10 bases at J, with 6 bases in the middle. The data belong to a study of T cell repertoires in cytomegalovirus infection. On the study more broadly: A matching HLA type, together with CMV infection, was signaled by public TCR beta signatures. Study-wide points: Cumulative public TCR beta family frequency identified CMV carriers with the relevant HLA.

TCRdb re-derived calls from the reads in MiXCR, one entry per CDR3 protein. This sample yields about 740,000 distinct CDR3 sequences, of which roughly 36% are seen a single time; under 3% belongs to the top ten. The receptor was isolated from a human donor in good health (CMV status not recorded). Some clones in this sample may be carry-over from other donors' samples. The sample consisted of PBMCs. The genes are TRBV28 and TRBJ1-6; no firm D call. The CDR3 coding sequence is TGTGCCAGCAGTTTACGGGCGTCACCCCTCCACTTT. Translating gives CASSLRASPLHF.